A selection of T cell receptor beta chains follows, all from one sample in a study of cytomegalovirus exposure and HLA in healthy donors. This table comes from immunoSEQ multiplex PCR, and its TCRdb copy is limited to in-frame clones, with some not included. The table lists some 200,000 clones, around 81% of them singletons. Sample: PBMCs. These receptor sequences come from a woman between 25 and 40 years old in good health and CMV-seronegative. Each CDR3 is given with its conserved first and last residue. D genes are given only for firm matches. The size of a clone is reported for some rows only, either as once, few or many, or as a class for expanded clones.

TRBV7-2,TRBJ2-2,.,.,TGTGCCAGCAGCTCTCCGGCCGGGGAGCTGTTTTTT,CASSSPAGELFF
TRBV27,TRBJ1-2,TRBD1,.,TGTGCCAGCAATACCGGGACAGGGGGGAAGGATGGCTACACCTTC,CASNTGTGGKDGYTF
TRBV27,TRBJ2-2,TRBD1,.,TGTGCCAGCAGCGAAATGGACAGGACGTCCTCGAACACCGGGGAGCTGTTTTTT,CASSEMDRTSSNTGELFF
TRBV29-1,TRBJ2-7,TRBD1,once,TGCAGCGTAACCGGGACAGGACTCTACGAGCAGTACTTC,CSVTGTGLYEQYF
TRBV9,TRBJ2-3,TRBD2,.,TGTGCCAGCAGCGGGGGGACTACCATAAAGGATACGCAGTATTTT,CASSGGTTIKDTQYF
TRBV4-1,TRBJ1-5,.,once,TGCGCCAGCAGCCAAGAGGAGGAATATAGCAATCAGCCCCAGCATTTT,CASSQEEEYSNQPQHF
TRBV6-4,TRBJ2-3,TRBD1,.,TGTGCCAGCAGTGACCGGGGACAGCTCACAGATACGCAGTATTTT,CASSDRGQLTDTQYF
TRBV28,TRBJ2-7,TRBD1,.,TGTGCCAGCAGTCCAGGTGGGACAGGGGGGTACGAGCAGTACTTC,CASSPGGTGGYEQYF
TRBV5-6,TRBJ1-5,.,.,TGTGCCAGCAGCTTGGGACAGATCAATCAGCCCCAGCATTTT,CASSLGQINQPQHF
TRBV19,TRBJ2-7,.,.,TGTGCCAGTAGGATCAGGGGAAGCTCCTACGAGCAGTACTTC,CASRIRGSSYEQYF
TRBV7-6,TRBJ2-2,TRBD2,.,TGTGCCAGCAACTCTAGGGCGGGGGGGAGGAGCACCGGGGAGCTGTTTTTT,CASNSRAGGRSTGELFF
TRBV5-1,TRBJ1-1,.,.,TGCGCCAGCAGCTTGGTTGGGGGCCGGAACACTGAAGCTTTCTTT,CASSLVGGRNTEAFF
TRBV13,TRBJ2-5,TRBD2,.,TGTGCCAGCAGCTCCACTAGCGTCGAAGAGACCCAGTACTTC,CASSSTSVEETQYF
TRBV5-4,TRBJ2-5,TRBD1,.,TGTGCCAGCAGCAGCCGGGACAGAGAAGAGACCCAGTACTTC,CASSSRDREETQYF